The T cell receptor (beta chain) described here comes from a study of beta chain features in type 1 diabetes. General study findings and limits: Within patients, naive, central memory and Treg TCRB repertoires seemed more similar than within healthy donors.

Worth noting for this clone: The antigen is not known.

Staining for CD45RO/CCR7/CD25/CD127/CD95/CD27 allowed sorting of CD4+ naive, central memory, regulatory and stem cell-like memory cells. Purity exceeding 95% was reached by all sorted populations. What was sequenced were expressed TCRB transcripts, since all of the isolated RNA had been reverse transcribed. The table came from immunoSEQ multiplex PCR; TCRdb's copy has only in-frame clones and leaves some out. The table shows some 270,000 clones, with 12% to 15% occurring only once. The sequencing input was naive CD4+ T cells from blood. The receptor comes from a woman in her forties in good health.

The CDR3 is CASSRTGPFTMNTEAFF. The CDR3 bases are TGTGCCAGTAGTAGGACAGGCCCCTTCACTATGAACACTGAAGCTTTCTTT. The chain joins TRBV19 to TRBJ1-1; 7 bases line up with TRBD1. The CDR3 extends over 17 amino acids. Germline loops: CDR1 LNHDA, CDR2 SQIVND (reference sequence). Trimming cost V 4 bases and J 0 bases; bases outside gene matches: 11.